The entry below describes one T cell receptor beta chain. CDR1 is SEHNR, CDR2 FQNEAQ, per germline (reference sequence). J lost 6 bases, V lost 5 bases, and 5 bases had no gene match. The CDR3 sequence is 16 residues long. This specimen comes from a study of blood T cell repertoires in COVID-19. Under the authors' procedure: Cell counts per sample came from amplifying reference gene primers. Profiling relied on immunoSEQ multiplex PCR, and the TCRdb table lists in-frame clones only, not all of them. V, J and clone size derive from that table, while D and trimming were established from the DNA sequence. The sample has 120,000 or so clones; roughly nine tenths are singletons.

This sequence joins TRBV7-9 and TRBJ2-1, with 15 bases lining up with TRBD2. The clonotype originates from a man between 65 and 85 years old who had recovered from COVID-19. Sequenced: peripheral blood. In DNA, the CDR3 is TGTGCCAGCAGCACCCGGGGACTAGCGGGAGGCAATGAGCAGTTCTTC. It codes for CASSTRGLAGGNEQFF.